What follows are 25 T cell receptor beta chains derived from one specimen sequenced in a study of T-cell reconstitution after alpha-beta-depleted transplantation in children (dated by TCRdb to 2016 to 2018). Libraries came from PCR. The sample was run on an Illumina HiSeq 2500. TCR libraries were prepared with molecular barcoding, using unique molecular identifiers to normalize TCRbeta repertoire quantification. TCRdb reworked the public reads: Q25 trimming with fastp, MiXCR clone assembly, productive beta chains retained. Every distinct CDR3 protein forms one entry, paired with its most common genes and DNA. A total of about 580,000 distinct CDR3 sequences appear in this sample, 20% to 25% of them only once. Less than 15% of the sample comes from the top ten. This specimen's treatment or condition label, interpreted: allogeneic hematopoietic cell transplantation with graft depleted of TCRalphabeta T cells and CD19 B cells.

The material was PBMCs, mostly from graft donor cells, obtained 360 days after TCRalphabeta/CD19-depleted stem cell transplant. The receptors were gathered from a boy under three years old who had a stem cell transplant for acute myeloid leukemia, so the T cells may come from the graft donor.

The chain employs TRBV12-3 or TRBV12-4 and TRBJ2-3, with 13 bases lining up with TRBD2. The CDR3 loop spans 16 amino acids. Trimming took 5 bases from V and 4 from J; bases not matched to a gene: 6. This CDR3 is CASSPGGTSGADTQYF. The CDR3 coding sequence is TGTGCCAGCAGTCCCGGGGGGACTAGCGGGGCAGATACGCAGTATTTT.

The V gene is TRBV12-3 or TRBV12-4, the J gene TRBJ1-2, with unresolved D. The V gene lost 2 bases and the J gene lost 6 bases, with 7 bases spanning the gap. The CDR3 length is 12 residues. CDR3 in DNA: TGTGCCAGCAGTTTAAAGGTCGATGGCTACACCTTC. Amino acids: CASSLKVDGYTF.

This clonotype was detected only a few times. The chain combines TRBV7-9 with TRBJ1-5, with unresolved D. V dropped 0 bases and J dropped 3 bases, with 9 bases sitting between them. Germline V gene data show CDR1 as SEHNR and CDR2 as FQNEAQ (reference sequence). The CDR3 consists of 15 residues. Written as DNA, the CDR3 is TGTGCCAGCAGCTTAGCTAACCTGGACAATCAGCCCCAGCATTTT. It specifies CASSLANLDNQPQHF.

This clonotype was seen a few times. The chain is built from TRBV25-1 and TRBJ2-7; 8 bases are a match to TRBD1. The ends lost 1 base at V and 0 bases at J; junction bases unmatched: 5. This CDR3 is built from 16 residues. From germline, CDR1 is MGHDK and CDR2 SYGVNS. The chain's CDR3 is CASSESDRVRSYEQYV. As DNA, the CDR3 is TGTGCCAGCAGTGAATCGGACAGGGTCCGCTCCTACGAGCAGTACGTC.

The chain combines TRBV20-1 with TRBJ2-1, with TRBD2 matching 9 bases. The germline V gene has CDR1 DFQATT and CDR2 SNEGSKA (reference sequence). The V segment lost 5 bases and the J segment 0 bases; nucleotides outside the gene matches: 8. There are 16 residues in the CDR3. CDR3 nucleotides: TGCAGTGCTTTAAGCGGGGGGCACCTCTCCTACAATGAGCAGTTCTTC. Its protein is CSALSGGHLSYNEQFF.

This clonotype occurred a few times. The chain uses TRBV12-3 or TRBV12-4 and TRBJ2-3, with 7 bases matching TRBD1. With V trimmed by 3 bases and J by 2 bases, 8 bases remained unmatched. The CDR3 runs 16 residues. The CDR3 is CASSFWGQRLTDTQYF. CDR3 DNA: TGTGCCAGCAGTTTTTGGGGACAGCGACTCACAGATACGCAGTATTTT.

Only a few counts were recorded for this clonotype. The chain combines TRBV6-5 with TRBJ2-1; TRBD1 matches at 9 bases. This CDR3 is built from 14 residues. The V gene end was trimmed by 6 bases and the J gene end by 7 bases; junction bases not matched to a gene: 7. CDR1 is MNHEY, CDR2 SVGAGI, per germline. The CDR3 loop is CASSLDRGWNEQFF. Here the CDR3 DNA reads TGTGCCAGCAGCTTAGACAGGGGGTGGAATGAGCAGTTCTTC.

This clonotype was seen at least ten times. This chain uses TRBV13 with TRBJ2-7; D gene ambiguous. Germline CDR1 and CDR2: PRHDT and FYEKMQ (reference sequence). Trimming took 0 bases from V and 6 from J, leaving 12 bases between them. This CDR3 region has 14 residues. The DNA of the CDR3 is TGTGCCAGCAGCTTAGGTCGAAGCAGTGGCGAGCAGTACTTC. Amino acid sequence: CASSLGRSSGEQYF.

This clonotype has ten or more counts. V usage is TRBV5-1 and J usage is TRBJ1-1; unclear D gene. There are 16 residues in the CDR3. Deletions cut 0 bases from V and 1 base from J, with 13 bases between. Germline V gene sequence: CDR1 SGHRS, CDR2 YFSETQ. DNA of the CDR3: TGCGCCAGCAGCTTGGAGGTTATGGCCGCGAACACTGAAGCTTTCTTT. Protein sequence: CASSLEVMAANTEAFF. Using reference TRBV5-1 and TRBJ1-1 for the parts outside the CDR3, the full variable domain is KAGVTQTPRYLIKTRGQQVTLSCSPISGHRSVSWYQQTPGQGLQFLFEYFSETQRNKGNFPGRFSGRQFSNSRSEMNVSTLELGDSALYLCASSLEVMAANTEAFFGQGTRLTVV.

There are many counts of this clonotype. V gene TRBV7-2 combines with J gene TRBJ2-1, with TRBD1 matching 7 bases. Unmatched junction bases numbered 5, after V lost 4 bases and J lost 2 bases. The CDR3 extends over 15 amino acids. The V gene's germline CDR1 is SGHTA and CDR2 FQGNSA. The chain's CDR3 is CASSWRTGPYNEQFF. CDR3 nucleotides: TGTGCCAGCAGCTGGAGGACAGGTCCCTACAATGAGCAGTTCTTC.

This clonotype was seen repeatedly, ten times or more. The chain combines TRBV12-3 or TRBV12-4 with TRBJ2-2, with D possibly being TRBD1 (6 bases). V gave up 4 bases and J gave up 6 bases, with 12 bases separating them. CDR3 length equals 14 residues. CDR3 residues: CASSYRTDAGELFF. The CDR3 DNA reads TGTGCCAGCAGTTACCGGACAGACGCCGGGGAGCTGTTTTTT.

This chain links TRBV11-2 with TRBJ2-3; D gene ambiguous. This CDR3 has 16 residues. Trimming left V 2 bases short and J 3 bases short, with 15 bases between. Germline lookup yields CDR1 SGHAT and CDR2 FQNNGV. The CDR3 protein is CASSLYPRSLTDTQYF. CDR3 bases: TGTGCCAGCAGCTTATATCCCCGGAGCTTGACAGATACGCAGTATTTT. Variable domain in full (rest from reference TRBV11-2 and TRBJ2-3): EAGVAQSPRYKIIEKRQSVAFWCNPISGHATLYWYQQILGQGPKLLIQFQNNGVVDDSQLPKDRFSAERLKGVDSTLKIQPAKLEDSAVYLCASSLYPRSLTDTQYFGPGTRLTVL.

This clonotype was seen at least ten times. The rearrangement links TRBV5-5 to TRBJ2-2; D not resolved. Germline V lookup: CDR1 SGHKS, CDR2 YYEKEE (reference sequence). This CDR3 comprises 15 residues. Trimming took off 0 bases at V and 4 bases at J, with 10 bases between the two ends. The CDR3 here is CASSLGATSTGELFF. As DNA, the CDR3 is TGTGCCAGCAGCTTGGGGGCCACGAGCACCGGGGAGCTGTTTTTT.

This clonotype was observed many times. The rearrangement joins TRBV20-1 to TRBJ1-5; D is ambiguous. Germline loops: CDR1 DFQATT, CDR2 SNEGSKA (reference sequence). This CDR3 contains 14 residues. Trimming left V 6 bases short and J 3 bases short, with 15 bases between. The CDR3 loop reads CSAGSAGFNQPQHF. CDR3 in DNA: TGCAGTGCAGGCTCGGCAGGCTTCAATCAGCCCCAGCATTTT.

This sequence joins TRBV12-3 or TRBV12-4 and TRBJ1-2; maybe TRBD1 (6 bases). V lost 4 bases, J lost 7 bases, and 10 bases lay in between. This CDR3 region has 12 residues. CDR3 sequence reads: CASSSEGGGYTF. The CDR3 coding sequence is TGTGCCAGCAGTTCCGAGGGGGGTGGCTACACCTTC.

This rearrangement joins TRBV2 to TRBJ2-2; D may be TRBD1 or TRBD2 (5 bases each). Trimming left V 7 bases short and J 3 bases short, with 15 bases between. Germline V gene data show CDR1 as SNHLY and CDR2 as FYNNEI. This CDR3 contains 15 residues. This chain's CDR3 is CASNLPGPDTGELFF. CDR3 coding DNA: TGTGCCAGCAACCTTCCGGGACCAGACACCGGGGAGCTGTTTTTT. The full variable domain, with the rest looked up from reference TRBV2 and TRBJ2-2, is EPEVTQTPSHQVTQMGQEVILRCVPISNHLYFYWYRQILGQKVEFLVSFYNNEISEKSEIFDDQFSVERPDGSNFTLKIRSTKLEDSAMYFCASNLPGPDTGELFFGEGSRLTVL.

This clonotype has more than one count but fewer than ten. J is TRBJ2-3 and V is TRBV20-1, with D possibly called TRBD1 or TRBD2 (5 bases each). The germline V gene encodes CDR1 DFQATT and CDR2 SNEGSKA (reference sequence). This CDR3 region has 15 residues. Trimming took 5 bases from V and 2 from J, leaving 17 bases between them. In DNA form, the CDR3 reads TGCAGTGCTCCTAGAGCGGCAGGGAACACAGATACGCAGTATTTT. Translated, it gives CSAPRAAGNTDTQYF.

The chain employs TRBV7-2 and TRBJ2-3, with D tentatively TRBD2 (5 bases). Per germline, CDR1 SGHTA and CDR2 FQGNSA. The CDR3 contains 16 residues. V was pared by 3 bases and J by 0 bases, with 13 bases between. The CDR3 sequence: CASSFPRTGSTDTQYF. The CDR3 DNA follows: TGTGCCAGCAGCTTTCCCCGCACGGGGAGCACAGATACGCAGTATTTT.

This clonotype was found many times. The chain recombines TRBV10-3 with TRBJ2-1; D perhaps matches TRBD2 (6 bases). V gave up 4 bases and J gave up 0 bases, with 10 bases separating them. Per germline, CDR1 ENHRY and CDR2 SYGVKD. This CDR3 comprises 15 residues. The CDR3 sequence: CAISGSGNSYNEQFF. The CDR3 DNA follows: TGTGCCATCAGTGGTAGCGGAAACTCCTACAATGAGCAGTTCTTC.

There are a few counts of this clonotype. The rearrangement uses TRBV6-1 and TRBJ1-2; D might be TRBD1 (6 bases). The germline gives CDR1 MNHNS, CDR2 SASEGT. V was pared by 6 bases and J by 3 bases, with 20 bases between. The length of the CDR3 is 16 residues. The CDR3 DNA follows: TGTGCCAGCAGCTTCACGGGGCTGGACAGCTACTATGGCTACACCTTC. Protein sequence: CASSFTGLDSYYGYTF.

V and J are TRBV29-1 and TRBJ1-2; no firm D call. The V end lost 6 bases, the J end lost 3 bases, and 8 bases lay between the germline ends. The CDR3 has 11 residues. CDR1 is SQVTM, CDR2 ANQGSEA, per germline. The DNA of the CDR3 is TGCAGCGTCTCCACCGACTATGGCTACACCTTC. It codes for CSVSTDYGYTF. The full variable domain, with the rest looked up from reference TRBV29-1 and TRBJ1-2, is SAVISQKPSRDICQRGTSLTIQCQVDSQVTMMFWYRQQPGQSLTLIATANQGSEATYESGFVIDKFPISRPNLTFSTLTVSNMSPEDSSIYLCSVSTDYGYTFGSGTRLTVV.

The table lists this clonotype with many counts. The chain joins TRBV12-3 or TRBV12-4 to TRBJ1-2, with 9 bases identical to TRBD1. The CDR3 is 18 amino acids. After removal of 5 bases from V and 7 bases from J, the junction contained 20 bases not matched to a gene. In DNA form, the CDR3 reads TGTGCCAGCAGTCCTACCCGGGACAGGGTATACTTCGGCTCTGGCTACACCTTC. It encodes CASSPTRDRVYFGSGYTF.

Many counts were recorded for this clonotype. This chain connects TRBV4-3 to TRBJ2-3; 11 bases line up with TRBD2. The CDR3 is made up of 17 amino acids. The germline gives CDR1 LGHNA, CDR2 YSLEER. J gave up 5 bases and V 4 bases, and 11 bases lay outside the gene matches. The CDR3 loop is CASSRLKTSGAEDTQYF. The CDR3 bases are TGCGCCAGCAGCCGACTGAAGACTAGCGGGGCTGAAGATACGCAGTATTTT.

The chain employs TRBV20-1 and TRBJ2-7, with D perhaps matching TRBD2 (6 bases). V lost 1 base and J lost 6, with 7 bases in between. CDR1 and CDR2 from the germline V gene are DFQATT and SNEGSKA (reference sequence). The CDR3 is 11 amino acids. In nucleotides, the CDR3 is TGCAGTGCTAGAGTCGGGGGCGAGCAGTACGTC. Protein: CSARVGGEQYV.

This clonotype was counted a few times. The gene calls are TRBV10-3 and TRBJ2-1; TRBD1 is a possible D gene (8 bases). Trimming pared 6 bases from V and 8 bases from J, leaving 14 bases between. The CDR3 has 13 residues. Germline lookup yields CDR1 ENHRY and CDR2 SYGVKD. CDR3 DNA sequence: TGTGCCATCAGAAACACAGGGGGGGATGAGCAGTTCTTC. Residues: CAIRNTGGDEQFF.